A single sample gave rise to the 32 T cell receptor beta chains below, sequenced in a study of PD-1 blockade in classical Hodgkin lymphoma (dated by TCRdb to the early 2020s). The sample's time point label is to be understood as: cycle 1 day 1 (C1D1), immediately before nivolumab initiation. Every trial patient had relapsed after autologous stem cell transplantation, and cohorts A, B and C differed in prior brentuximab vedotin exposure. Magnetic negative selection with a Miltenyi CD4+ T cell isolation kit was used to purify CD4+ T cells from thawed PBMCs. Library generation was performed with the immunoSEQ multiplex PCR assay. As stored in TCRdb, this immuneACCESS dataset retains in-frame rearrangements with V and J assigned. A fraction of the clones does not appear; measured against another copy, unresolved V genes explain less than half of the discrepancy, and the remainder lacks a known reason. Here the sample has about 30,000 clones; about 85% occur a single time. 2% to 2.5% of the sample comes from the top ten.

The specimen comprised CD4+ T cells from blood, sampled at baseline. All receptors derive from a human donor with classical Hodgkin lymphoma.

This clone was seen more than once but under ten times. V is TRBV6-1 and J is TRBJ2-2; 9 positions agree with TRBD1. Germline V gene sequence: CDR1 MNHNS, CDR2 SASEGT. The CDR3 consists of 14 residues. J was trimmed by 7 bases and V by 6 bases; bases with no gene match: 6. As DNA, the CDR3 is TGTGCCAGCAGCCCGGGACAGGGCAGCGGGGAGCTGTTTTTT. Protein product: CASSPGQGSGELFF.

The chain uses TRBV7-2 and TRBJ2-7; the D is unclear. The germline gives CDR1 SGHTA, CDR2 FQGNSA. Trimming removed 2 bases at V and 2 bases at J, with 7 bases between. The CDR3 consists of 13 residues. CDR3 DNA: TGTGCCAGCAGCTTACACAGCACCTACGAGCAGTACTTC. Translated, it gives CASSLHSTYEQYF.

The chain employs TRBV11-2 and TRBJ2-1, with 7 bases lining up with TRBD2. Per germline, CDR1 SGHAT and CDR2 FQNNGV. Losses at the gene ends were 6 bases for V and 0 bases for J; bases not matched to a gene: 8. The CDR3 totals 16 residues. CDR3 protein: CASRGPSGRSYNEQFF. CDR3 in DNA: TGTGCCAGCAGGGGCCCTAGCGGCCGCTCCTACAATGAGCAGTTCTTC.

The J gene is TRBJ2-7, the V gene TRBV18; TRBD2 matches at 8 bases. V lost 5 bases, J lost 6 bases, and 6 bases stayed unmatched. This CDR3 is 13 amino acids long. The germline gives CDR1 KGHSH, CDR2 LQKENI. The CDR3 nucleotides read TGTGCCAGCTCATCTTTAGCGGGGTCCGAGCAGTACTTC. Translated, it gives CASSSLAGSEQYF.

A single count supports this clone. The chain carries TRBV7-2 and TRBJ1-2; 10 nucleotides line up with TRBD1. From germline, CDR1 is SGHTA and CDR2 FQGNSA. V was clipped by 5 bases and J by 3 bases; unmatched bases: 6. This CDR3 spans 15 amino acids. The CDR3 here is CASSARGQGYYGYTF. Written as DNA, the CDR3 is TGTGCCAGCAGCGCCCGGGGACAGGGGTACTATGGCTACACCTTC.

V and J are TRBV18 and TRBJ2-2; D tentatively fits TRBD1 or TRBD2 (5 bases each). CDR3 length equals 17 residues. Per germline, CDR1 KGHSH and CDR2 LQKENI. The V and J ends lost 3 bases and 1 base respectively, with 15 bases between them. CDR3 in DNA: TGTGCCAGCTCACCGGTATCCGGGACGGGGAACACCGGGGAGCTGTTTTTT. It translates to CASSPVSGTGNTGELFF.

This clone was seen only a few times. The chain has TRBV27 and TRBJ1-2, with TRBD1 as a possible D gene (5 bases). Germline values: CDR1 MNHEY, CDR2 SMNVEV (reference sequence). The V gene lost 5 bases and the J gene lost 8 bases, with 18 bases spanning the gap. This CDR3 contains 14 residues. In DNA form, the CDR3 reads TGTGCCAGCAGTCCCCGGGGTAGGGGAGGGGGCTACACCTTC. Protein sequence: CASSPRGRGGGYTF.

The rearrangement uses TRBV6-1 and TRBJ2-7; weak D call: TRBD1 (6 bases). The V end was cut by 4 bases, the J end by 4 bases, with 8 bases between. The CDR3 is 12 residues long. The germline V gene encodes CDR1 MNHNS and CDR2 SASEGT. The CDR3 DNA sequence: TGTGCCAGCAGTGTCGACAGGTACGAGCAGTACTTC. Translating it yields CASSVDRYEQYF.

This clone occurred a few times. The chain couples TRBV10-2 to TRBJ2-3; the match to TRBD2 covers 10 bases. V lost 6 bases, J lost 5 bases, and 17 bases stayed unmatched. Germline CDR1 is WSHSY and CDR2 is SAAADI. The CDR3 has 18 residues. CDR3 in DNA: TGCGCCAGCAGACCTTCCGGGACTAGCGTTCTCAAGGGAGATACGCAGTATTTT. This translates into CASRPSGTSVLKGDTQYF.

The rearrangement joins TRBV4-1 to TRBJ2-4; D is unresolved. Germline-derived CDR1 and CDR2 are MGHRA and YSYEKL. Trimming stripped 1 base from V and 0 bases from J, with 13 bases between. The CDR3 spans 17 residues. The CDR3 coding sequence is TGCGCCAGCAGCCAAGCCCCGTTATGGCAAGCCAAAAACATTCAGTACTTC. This translates into CASSQAPLWQAKNIQYF.

The V gene is TRBV7-2, the J gene TRBJ2-4, with TRBD1 matching 9 bases. This CDR3 is 16 amino acids long. The V gene end was trimmed by 5 bases and the J gene end by 8 bases; junction bases not matched to a gene: 13. Germline V gene data show CDR1 as SGHTA and CDR2 as FQGNSA. The CDR3 region has the DNA TGTGCCAGCAGCCCCAGGACAGGGGTTAGTAGTGACATTCAGTACTTC. Translated, it gives CASSPRTGVSSDIQYF.

This clone was observed once. This rearrangement joins TRBV27 to TRBJ1-1; 8 nucleotides line up with TRBD1. Per germline, CDR1 MNHEY and CDR2 SMNVEV (reference sequence). This CDR3 has 14 residues. After removal of 6 bases from V and 4 bases from J, the junction contained 7 bases not matched to a gene. CDR3 in amino acids: CASSQTTGGTEAFF. For the CDR3, the DNA is TGTGCCAGCAGCCAGACCACAGGGGGCACTGAAGCTTTCTTT.

This chain links TRBV5-1 with TRBJ2-5; 10 nucleotides line up with TRBD2. There are 15 residues in the CDR3. J gave up 6 bases and V 4 bases, and 9 bases lay outside the gene matches. CDR1 and CDR2 (germline): SGHRS, YFSETQ. DNA for the CDR3: TGCGCCAGCAGCCGGACTAGCGGCCTCATTCAGACCCAGTACTTC. It specifies CASSRTSGLIQTQYF.

The chain employs TRBV19 and TRBJ1-3, with 12 bases aligning to TRBD1. The CDR3 has 18 residues. J lost 0 bases, V lost 8 bases, and 11 bases had no gene match. Germline-derived CDR1 and CDR2 are LNHDA and SQIVND (reference sequence). Written as DNA, the CDR3 is TGTGCCAGTCGATCGGCGGGACAGGGGGCTCGCTCTGGAAACACCATATATTTT. Translation: CASRSAGQGARSGNTIYF.

The V call is TRBV18, the J call TRBJ2-7, with no clear D. The V end was cut by 3 bases, the J end by 3 bases, with 15 bases between. This CDR3 contains 15 residues. Germline CDR1 and CDR2: KGHSH and LQKENI. The CDR3 sequence is CASSPAGLASYEQYF. For the CDR3, the DNA is TGTGCCAGCTCACCGGCCGGCTTAGCTAGCTACGAGCAGTACTTC. Based on the CDR3 plus reference TRBV18 and TRBJ2-7, the full variable domain is NAGVMQNPRHLVRRRGQEARLRCSPMKGHSHVYWYRQLPEEGLKFMVYLQKENIIDESGMPKERFSAEFPKEGPSILRIQQVVRGDSAAYFCASSPAGLASYEQYFGPGTRLTVT.

The V and J genes are TRBV6-5 and TRBJ2-3; no firm D call. The CDR3 length is 15 residues. Trimming shortened V by 6 bases and J by 0 bases, and 13 bases separated the two germline ends. CDR1 is MNHEY and CDR2 is SVGAGI in the germline V gene. CDR3 nucleotides: TGTGCCAGCAGCCTCCGTGGAGCTAGCACAGATACGCAGTATTTT. It codes for CASSLRGASTDTQYF.

The CDR3 DNA sequence: TGTGCCAGCAGGACAAGGAGGGGCAATCAGCCCCAGCATTTT. Amino acids: CASRTRRGNQPQHF. This rearrangement joins TRBV28 to TRBJ1-5; unclear D gene. Trimming stripped 6 bases from V and 2 bases from J, with 11 bases between. Germline V lookup: CDR1 MDHEN, CDR2 SYDVKM. CDR3 length: 14 amino acids.

The rearrangement joins TRBV27 to TRBJ2-3, with 9 positions matching TRBD1. The CDR3 spans 14 residues. Germline CDR1 reads MNHEY; CDR2 reads SMNVEV (reference sequence). With 6 bases clipped from V and 4 bases from J, the junction kept 5 bases outside the gene matches. CDR3: CASRLGTGPDTQYF. CDR3 DNA: TGTGCCAGCAGGCTAGGGACAGGGCCAGATACGCAGTATTTT.

The chain couples TRBV19 to TRBJ1-1; D remains unclear. The CDR3 loop spans 17 amino acids. Trimming cost V 2 bases and J 0 bases, with 16 bases left between them. Germline V CDR1 and CDR2: LNHDA, SQIVND (reference sequence). This chain's CDR3 is CASSIFQVPRVNTEAFF. The CDR3, as DNA: TGTGCCAGTAGTATATTTCAGGTTCCGAGGGTGAACACTGAAGCTTTCTTT.

V and J are TRBV4-1 and TRBJ1-4; 7 bases align to TRBD1. Germline loops: CDR1 MGHRA, CDR2 YSYEKL. The CDR3 spans 18 residues. V dropped 0 bases and J dropped 8; count of bases not matched to a gene: 15. CDR3 in DNA: TGCGCCAGCAGCCAAGATCGGTCCCCCAGGGGGGGAGACGAAAAACTGTTTTTT. The encoded protein is CASSQDRSPRGGDEKLFF.

The V and J genes are TRBV13 and TRBJ2-7, with D possibly matching TRBD2 (6 bases). The V gene's germline CDR1 is PRHDT and CDR2 FYEKMQ (reference sequence). This CDR3 has 15 residues. V lost 5 bases to trimming and J lost 5 bases, with 19 bases between them. The CDR3 loop reads CASSPMGGTFHEQYF. Here the CDR3 DNA reads TGTGCCAGCAGCCCGATGGGCGGGACCTTCCACGAGCAGTACTTC.

The rearrangement joins TRBV19 to TRBJ1-5; TRBD1 aligns across 10 bases. V was clipped by 3 bases and J by 4 bases; unmatched bases: 6. This CDR3 contains 16 residues. CDR1 and CDR2 (germline): LNHDA, SQIVND (reference sequence). CDR3 bases: TGTGCCAGTAGTATTGATGGGACAGGGGCTAATCAGCCCCAGCATTTT. Translated: CASSIDGTGANQPQHF.

The chain uses TRBV18 and TRBJ1-4; a possible D gene is TRBD1 (5 bases). Looked up from germline, CDR1 is KGHSH and CDR2 is LQKENI. There are 15 residues in the CDR3. The V end lost 4 bases, the J end lost 8 bases, and 17 bases lay between the germline ends. CDR3 sequence (DNA): TGTGCCAGCTCACAGGGGAAGTTCATTCGCGAAAAACTGTTTTTT. Translating gives CASSQGKFIREKLFF.

The chain couples TRBV11-3 to TRBJ1-1; a weak D match, TRBD1 (5 bases). Per the germline V gene, CDR1 is SGHNT and CDR2 is YENEEA. This CDR3 spans 15 amino acids. Trimming cost V 1 base and J 4 bases, with 13 bases left between them. CDR3 nucleotides: TGTGCCAGCAGCTTAGTTATTAGGGGTACCACTGAAGCTTTCTTT. Its protein is CASSLVIRGTTEAFF.

The chain recombines TRBV7-9 with TRBJ1-1; no clear D gene. The CDR3 loop spans 13 amino acids. Germline V gene lookup returns CDR1 SEHNR and CDR2 FQNEAQ (reference sequence). V was pared by 3 bases and J by 7 bases, with 12 bases between. This chain's CDR3 is CASSLAQPIEAFF. CDR3 bases: TGTGCCAGCAGCTTGGCGCAGCCTATTGAAGCTTTCTTT. The entire variable domain, with the rest obtained from reference TRBV7-9 and TRBJ1-1, is as follows: DTGVSQNPRHKITKRGQNVTFRCDPISEHNRLYWYRQTLGQGPEFLTYFQNEAQLEKSRLLSDRFSAERPKGSFSTLEIQRTEQGDSAMYLCASSLAQPIEAFFGQGTRLTVV.

The chain combines TRBV11-2 with TRBJ2-5, with 9 bases matching TRBD1. The J call could be wrong; TRBJ2-7 is a better fit for the DNA end. Germline values: CDR1 SGHAT, CDR2 FQNNGV. The CDR3 sequence is 15 residues long. The CDR3 coding sequence is TGTGCCAGCAGCTATACACAGGGGGCAACCTACGAGCAGTACTTC. Translating it yields CASSYTQGATYEQYF.

The genes are TRBV2 and TRBJ2-3; D is perhaps TRBD1 (6 bases). The germline gives CDR1 SNHLY, CDR2 FYNNEI. V lost 5 bases, J lost 5 bases, and 11 bases lay in between. The CDR3 loop spans 13 amino acids. CDR3 bases: TGTGCCAGCAGTCCTACAGGGAGAGATACGCAGTATTTT. Protein product: CASSPTGRDTQYF. Full variable domain (rest looked up from reference TRBV2 and TRBJ2-3): EPEVTQTPSHQVTQMGQEVILRCVPISNHLYFYWYRQILGQKVEFLVSFYNNEISEKSEIFDDQFSVERPDGSNFTLKIRSTKLEDSAMYFCASSPTGRDTQYFGPGTRLTVL.

The chain employs TRBV20-1 and TRBJ2-7; D is unresolved. This CDR3 is built from 11 residues. The germline CDR1 and CDR2 sequences are DFQATT and SNEGSKA (reference sequence). V dropped 1 base and J dropped 7 bases, with 8 bases sitting between them. The CDR3 region is CSARARLEQYF. The CDR3 DNA sequence: TGCAGTGCTAGAGCCCGCCTTGAGCAGTACTTC.

This sequence joins TRBV2 and TRBJ2-1, with a weak D call TRBD2 (6 bases). The V end was cut by 5 bases, the J end by 12 bases, with 14 bases between. In germline, CDR1 is SNHLY, CDR2 FYNNEI. The CDR3 totals 12 residues. The CDR3 coding sequence is TGTGCCAGCAGTCCGGGACTCTTCATGCAGTTCTTC. This sequence encodes CASSPGLFMQFF.

The chain is built from TRBV10-1 and TRBJ2-5; 8 nucleotides agree with TRBD2. J was trimmed by 2 bases and V by 5 bases; bases with no gene match: 4. CDR1 and CDR2 (germline): WNHNN, SYGVQD (reference sequence). This CDR3 has 14 residues. As DNA, the CDR3 is TGCGCCAGCAGTAGCGGGAGAGGGCAAGAGACCCAGTACTTC. It yields the protein CASSSGRGQETQYF.

The gene calls are TRBV11-3 and TRBJ1-5; no clear D. Between the trimmed V and J ends, which lost 4 bases and 4 bases, there was a span of 14 bases. The CDR3 consists of 15 residues. Germline-derived CDR1 and CDR2 are SGHNT and YENEEA. CDR3 sequence: CASSSRQDRNQPQHF. Written as DNA, the CDR3 is TGTGCCAGCAGCTCCCGGCAGGATCGAAATCAGCCCCAGCATTTT.

The chain employs TRBV6-5 and TRBJ2-7, with 8 bases lining up with TRBD2. The CDR3 is made up of 14 amino acids. Germline CDR1 reads MNHEY; CDR2 reads SVGAGI. Trimming removed 5 bases from V and 0 bases from J; junction bases left unmatched: 3. CDR3 bases: TGTGCCAGCAGTAGCGGGAGTCTCTCCTACGAGCAGTACTTC. This translates into CASSSGSLSYEQYF.